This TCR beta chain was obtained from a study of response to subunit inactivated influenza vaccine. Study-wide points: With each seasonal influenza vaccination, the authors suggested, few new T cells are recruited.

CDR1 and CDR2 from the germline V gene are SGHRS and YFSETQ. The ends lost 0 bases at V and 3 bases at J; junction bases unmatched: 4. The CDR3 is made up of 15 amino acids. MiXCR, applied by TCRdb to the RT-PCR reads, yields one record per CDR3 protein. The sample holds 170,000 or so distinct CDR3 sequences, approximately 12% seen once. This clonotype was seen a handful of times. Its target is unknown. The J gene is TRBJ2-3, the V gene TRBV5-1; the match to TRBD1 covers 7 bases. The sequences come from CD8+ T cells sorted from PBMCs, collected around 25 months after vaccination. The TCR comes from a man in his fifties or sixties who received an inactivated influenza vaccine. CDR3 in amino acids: CASSLERQGTDTQYF. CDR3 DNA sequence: TGCGCCAGCAGCTTGGAAAGACAGGGAACAGATACGCAGTATTTT.